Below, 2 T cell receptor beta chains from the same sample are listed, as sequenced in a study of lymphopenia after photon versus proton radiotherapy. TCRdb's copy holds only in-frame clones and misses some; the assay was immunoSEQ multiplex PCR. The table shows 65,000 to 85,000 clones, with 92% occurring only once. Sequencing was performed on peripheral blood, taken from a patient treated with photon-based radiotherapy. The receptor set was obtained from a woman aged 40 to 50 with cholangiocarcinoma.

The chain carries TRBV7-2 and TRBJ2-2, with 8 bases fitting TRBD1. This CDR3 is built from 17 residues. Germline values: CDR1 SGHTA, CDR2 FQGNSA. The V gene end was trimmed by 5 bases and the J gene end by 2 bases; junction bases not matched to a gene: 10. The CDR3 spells CASSPPTGAFNTGELFF. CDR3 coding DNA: TGTGCCAGCAGCCCTCCGACAGGGGCTTTCAACACCGGGGAGCTGTTTTTT.

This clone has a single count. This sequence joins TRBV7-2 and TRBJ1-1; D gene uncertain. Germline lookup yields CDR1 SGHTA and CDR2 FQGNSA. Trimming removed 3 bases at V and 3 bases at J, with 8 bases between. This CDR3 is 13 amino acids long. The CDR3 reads CASSFPEYTEAFF. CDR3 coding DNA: TGTGCCAGCAGCTTCCCAGAGTACACTGAAGCTTTCTTT.